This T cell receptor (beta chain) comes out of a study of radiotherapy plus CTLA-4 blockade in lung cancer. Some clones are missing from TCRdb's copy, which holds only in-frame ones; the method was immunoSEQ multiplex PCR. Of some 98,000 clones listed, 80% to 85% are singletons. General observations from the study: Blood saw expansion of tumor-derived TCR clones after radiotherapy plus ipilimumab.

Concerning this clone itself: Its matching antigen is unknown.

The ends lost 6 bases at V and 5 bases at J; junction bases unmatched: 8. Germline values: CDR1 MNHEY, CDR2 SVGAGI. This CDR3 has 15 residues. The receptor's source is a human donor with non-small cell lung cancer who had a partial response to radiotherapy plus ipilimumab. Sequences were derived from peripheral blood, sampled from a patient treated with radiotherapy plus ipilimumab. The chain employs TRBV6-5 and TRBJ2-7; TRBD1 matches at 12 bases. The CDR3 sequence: CASSPGTGGLNEQYF. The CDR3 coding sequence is TGTGCCAGCAGCCCCGGGACAGGGGGCTTGAACGAGCAGTACTTC.